This TCR beta chain was captured by sequencing in a study of beta chain features in type 1 diabetes. Per the germline V gene, CDR1 is SGHRS and CDR2 is YFSETQ. V was cut by 4 bases and J by 2 bases, with 6 bases left in between. This CDR3 is 12 amino acids long. Every bit of the isolated RNA underwent reverse transcription, so sequencing read expressed TCRB transcripts. The table came from immunoSEQ multiplex PCR; TCRdb's copy has only in-frame clones and leaves some out. The table lists approximately 470,000 clones, approximately 30% of them singletons. Markers CD45RO/CCR7/CD25/CD127/CD95/CD27 served to sort CD4+ naive, central memory, regulatory and stem cell-like memory cells.

This chain connects TRBV5-1 to TRBJ1-2; D unclear. The sequence was obtained from a man between 18 and 29 years old in good health. The specimen sequenced was naive CD4+ T cells from blood. The CDR3 reads CASSGDNYGYTF. The CDR3 nucleotides are TGCGCCAGCAGCGGAGACAACTATGGCTACACCTTC.